Shown below are 30 T cell receptor beta chains from a single sample sequenced in a study of cytomegalovirus exposure and HLA in healthy donors. Researchers ran the PCR with 60 Vbeta and 13 Jbeta primers. Using immunoSEQ multiplex PCR, the repertoire was profiled, and TCRdb retains in-frame clones only, with some absent. The sample includes 200,000 to 250,000 clones, approximately 70% seen only once; the top ten take approximately 1.9%. The sequencing sample was made of PBMCs. The origin of the receptors is a woman under 40 in good health and CMV-seronegative.

This clone came up a few times. The gene calls are TRBV6-1 and TRBJ1-1, with a weak D call TRBD1 (6 bases). Looked up from germline, CDR1 is MNHNS and CDR2 is SASEGT. The CDR3 consists of 13 residues. V lost 4 bases and J lost 5, with 11 bases in between. CDR3 coding DNA: TGTGCCAGCAGTGGGAGGGGGGGGACTGAAGCTTTCTTT. Its translation: CASSGRGGTEAFF.

This clone showed up just a few times. The sample contains more than one DNA sequence encoding this CDR3. The chain couples TRBV2 to TRBJ2-1; 12 nucleotides agree with TRBD2. CDR1 and CDR2 from the germline V gene are SNHLY and FYNNEI. The CDR3 loop spans 15 amino acids. The trim removed 6 bases at V and 3 bases at J, leaving 3 bases unmatched. CDR3 sequence: CASSEGLAGYNEQFF. CDR3 sequence (DNA): TGTGCCAGCAGCGAGGGACTAGCGGGCTACAATGAGCAGTTCTTC. Full variable domain (missing parts from reference TRBV2 and TRBJ2-1): EPEVTQTPSHQVTQMGQEVILRCVPISNHLYFYWYRQILGQKVEFLVSFYNNEISEKSEIFDDQFSVERPDGSNFTLKIRSTKLEDSAMYFCASSEGLAGYNEQFFGPGTRLTVL.

The gene calls are TRBV15 and TRBJ1-1; no clear D. Between the trimmed V and J ends, which lost 5 bases and 1 base, there was a span of 14 bases. This CDR3 has 15 residues. Germline V lookup: CDR1 LNHNV, CDR2 YYDKDF (reference sequence). The CDR3 here is CATSFGPGGNTEAFF. CDR3 coding DNA: TGTGCCACCAGCTTTGGCCCTGGTGGGAACACTGAAGCTTTCTTT.

This CDR3 is CASSYSAGGSYNEQFF. For the CDR3, the DNA is TGTGCCAGCAGTTACTCCGCGGGAGGATCCTACAATGAGCAGTTCTTC. The V call is TRBV6-5, the J call TRBJ2-1; TRBD2 matches at 8 bases. There are 16 residues in the CDR3. The germline V gene encodes CDR1 MNHEY and CDR2 SVGAGI. After removal of 0 bases from V and 1 base from J, the junction contained 2 bases not matched to a gene.

The V and J genes are TRBV6-5 and TRBJ1-5; no definite D call. The CDR3 is made up of 16 amino acids. Deletions cut 2 bases from V and 0 bases from J, with 11 bases between. CDR1 and CDR2 from the germline V gene are MNHEY and SVGAGI. CDR3 in amino acids: CASSYETEYSNQPQHF. CDR3 bases: TGTGCCAGCAGTTACGAGACGGAGTATAGCAATCAGCCCCAGCATTTT.

This sequence joins TRBV2 and TRBJ1-5; D ambiguous. This CDR3 has 12 amino acids. Germline loops: CDR1 SNHLY, CDR2 FYNNEI. Trimming shortened V by 4 bases and J by 6 bases, and 7 bases separated the two germline ends. CDR3 sequence reads: CASSGESQPQHF. In nucleotides, the CDR3 is TGTGCCAGCAGTGGGGAGTCTCAGCCCCAGCATTTT.

The rearrangement joins TRBV12-5 to TRBJ2-1; possibly TRBD2 for D (5 bases). Trimming cost V 2 bases and J 5 bases, with 16 bases left between them. The CDR3 extends over 16 amino acids. Germline V gene lookup returns CDR1 LGHNT and CDR2 FRNRAP. Here the CDR3 reads CASGLHRETNNNEQFF. CDR3 coding DNA: TGTGCTAGTGGTTTGCATCGGGAAACCAATAACAATGAGCAGTTCTTC.

The genes are TRBV7-8 and TRBJ2-7, with TRBD1 identical over 8 bases. Germline CDR1 SGHVS, CDR2 FQNEAQ. This CDR3 contains 15 residues. Trimming cost V 2 bases and J 2 bases; bases outside gene matches: 5. CDR3 region: CASSLRTGITYEQYF. The CDR3 nucleotides are TGTGCCAGCAGCTTAAGGACAGGGATAACCTACGAGCAGTACTTC. Full variable domain (remainder filled in from reference TRBV7-8 and TRBJ2-7): GAGVSQSPRYKVAKRGQDVALRCDPISGHVSLFWYQQALGQGPEFLTYFQNEAQLDKSGLPSDRFFAERPEGSVSTLKIQRTQQEDSAVYLCASSLRTGITYEQYFGPGTRLTVT.

The chain combines TRBV5-6 with TRBJ1-5; D gene uncertain. CDR3 size: 15 residues. Trimming stripped 1 base from V and 1 base from J, with 9 bases between. Germline V gene sequence: CDR1 SGHDT, CDR2 YYEEEE. The CDR3 DNA reads as TGTGCCAGCAGCTTGATTGGAGGAAGCAATCAGCCCCAGCATTTT. It yields the protein CASSLIGGSNQPQHF.

This clone occurred once. The chain recombines TRBV4-1 with TRBJ1-2; TRBD1 agrees at 9 bases. V lost 4 bases to trimming and J lost 3 bases; unmatched junction nucleotides: 6. This CDR3 is built from 15 residues. Germline-derived CDR1 and CDR2 are MGHRA and YSYEKL. CDR3 nucleotides: TGCGCCAGCAGCCCTATACAGGGGGCTGACTATGGCTACACCTTC. Translated: CASSPIQGADYGYTF.

Concerning this clone itself: The junction departs from the called germline gene at one end, perhaps through a read error. CDR3 sequence: CASSEAGPTNYGSNF. The CDR3 coding sequence is TGTGCCAGCAGTGAAGCTGGGCCGACTAACTATGGCTCCAACTTC. The rearrangement uses TRBV6-1 and TRBJ1-2; no clear D gene. The CDR3 extends over 15 amino acids. Germline CDR1 MNHNS, CDR2 SASEGT.

The sample holds a few counts of this clone. The chain has TRBV6-1 and TRBJ1-1; tentatively, D is TRBD1 (6 bases). V lost 5 bases and J lost 10, with 20 bases in between. This CDR3 comprises 14 residues. Per germline, CDR1 MNHNS and CDR2 SASEGT. DNA of the CDR3: TGTGCCAGCAGTTCCACCTCTGGGGGCGCGGGAGCTTTCTTT. It is translated as CASSSTSGGAGAFF.

V usage is TRBV6-5 and J usage is TRBJ2-1; 7 bases line up with TRBD1. This CDR3 region has 14 residues. Trimming at V came to 4 bases and at J to 8 bases, leaving 8 bases not matched to a gene. Germline V gene data show CDR1 as MNHEY and CDR2 as SVGAGI. The CDR3 loop reads CASSWTGPSDEQFF. Here the CDR3 DNA reads TGTGCCAGCAGTTGGACAGGCCCCTCGGATGAGCAGTTCTTC.

The genes are TRBV15 and TRBJ2-5; TRBD2 aligns across 7 bases. Germline CDR1 and CDR2: LNHNV and YYDKDF (reference sequence). V dropped 4 bases and J dropped 4; count of bases not matched to a gene: 15. CDR3 length: 17 amino acids. CDR3 nucleotide sequence: TGTGCCACCAGCACCCTAAACGGGAGATGGGGGGGAGAGACCCAGTACTTC. Translation gives CATSTLNGRWGGETQYF. Based on the CDR3 plus reference TRBV15 and TRBJ2-5, the full variable domain is DAMVIQNPRYQVTQFGKPVTLSCSQTLNHNVMYWYQQKSSQAPKLLFHYYDKDFNNEADTPDNFQSRRPNTSFCFLDIRSPGLGDTAMYLCATSTLNGRWGGETQYFGPGTRLLVL.

This chain connects TRBV5-1 to TRBJ2-1; TRBD2 aligns across 7 bases. The CDR3 extends over 15 amino acids. V was clipped by 0 bases and J by 0 bases; unmatched bases: 0. CDR1 and CDR2 from the germline V gene are SGHRS and YFSETQ. Written as DNA, the CDR3 is TGCGCCAGCAGCTTGGGCGGGAGCTCCTACAATGAGCAGTTCTTC. It codes for CASSLGGSSYNEQFF.

This clone was counted a single time. J is TRBJ2-7 and V is TRBV15; D possibly corresponds to TRBD2 (5 bases). CDR1 is LNHNV, CDR2 YYDKDF, per germline (reference sequence). The V and J ends lost 3 bases and 3 bases respectively, with 15 bases between them. This CDR3 is 15 amino acids long. In DNA form, the CDR3 reads TGTGCCACCAGCAGCCCCACCAGAGGGCTCTACGAGCAGTACTTC. Translation: CATSSPTRGLYEQYF.

This clone was found a few times. The rearrangement joins TRBV9 to TRBJ2-1; 7 nucleotides agree with TRBD2. This CDR3 has 17 residues. Trimming cost V 0 bases and J 6 bases; bases outside gene matches: 12. Germline CDR1 is SGDLS and CDR2 is YYNGEE. In nucleotides, the CDR3 is TGTGCCAGCAGCGTAGATATGGGAGGGTGGGCCTCCAATGAGCAGTTCTTC. Translated: CASSVDMGGWASNEQFF.

The CDR3 region has the DNA TGTGCCTGGAGTGTATGGCAGCAAGAGACCCAGTACTTC. The encoded protein is CAWSVWQQETQYF. The chain employs TRBV30 and TRBJ2-5; D is ambiguous. The CDR3 length is 13 residues. Deletions cut 0 bases from V and 2 bases from J, with 7 bases between. Germline V gene sequence: CDR1 GTSNPN, CDR2 SVGIG (reference sequence).

This clone occurred a few times. CDR3 DNA sequence: TGCGCCAGCAGCTTGGTGTGGGGACTCTATGGCTACACCTTC. Translated, it gives CASSLVWGLYGYTF. The rearrangement uses TRBV5-1 and TRBJ1-2, with D tentatively TRBD1 (5 bases). V lost 0 bases and J 4 bases, leaving 10 bases between the germline ends. The V gene's germline CDR1 is SGHRS and CDR2 YFSETQ. The CDR3 consists of 14 residues.

The chain employs TRBV19 and TRBJ2-7; TRBD1 aligns across 9 bases. CDR1 and CDR2 (germline): LNHDA, SQIVND (reference sequence). V lost 2 bases, J lost 1 base, and 3 bases stayed unmatched. This CDR3 contains 15 residues. The CDR3 DNA sequence: TGTGCCAGTAGTATAAGCGGGACAGGGTCCTACGAGCAGTACTTC. Translation: CASSISGTGSYEQYF.

The rearrangement joins TRBV9 to TRBJ2-3; TRBD1 agrees at 7 bases. V dropped 3 bases and J dropped 6; count of bases not matched to a gene: 7. The CDR3 covers 14 residues. The germline V gene has CDR1 SGDLS and CDR2 YYNGEE. CDR3 nucleotides: TGTGCCAGCAGCGCCCGACAGGGATCGGATACGCAGTATTTT. Its translation is CASSARQGSDTQYF.

The genes are TRBV5-4 and TRBJ1-1; D remains unclear. Looked up from germline, CDR1 is SGHNT and CDR2 is YYREEE (reference sequence). The CDR3 is made up of 14 amino acids. Trimming took 3 bases from V and 0 from J, leaving 9 bases between them. The CDR3 nucleotides are TGTGCCAGCAGCTCGACATTGATGAACACTGAAGCTTTCTTT. Translated, it gives CASSSTLMNTEAFF.

This clone has only a few counts. The CDR3: CASSYLDRGGYTF. CDR3 nucleotides: TGTGCCAGCAGTTACTTGGACAGGGGTGGCTACACCTTC. The chain couples TRBV6-6 to TRBJ1-2; 9 positions match TRBD1. This CDR3 region has 13 residues. V lost 1 base, J lost 7 bases, and 1 base stayed unmatched. The germline V gene has CDR1 MNHNY and CDR2 SVGAGI (reference sequence).

The chain is built from TRBV11-2 and TRBJ1-6; D remains ambiguous. Trimming stripped 1 base from V and 8 bases from J, with 18 bases between. There are 17 residues in the CDR3. Germline V gene lookup returns CDR1 SGHAT and CDR2 FQNNGV. The chain's CDR3 is CASSLGVVTVVDSPLHF. Written as DNA, the CDR3 is TGTGCCAGCAGCTTAGGGGTGGTAACAGTTGTGGATTCACCCCTCCACTTT. Drawing the rest from reference TRBV11-2 and TRBJ1-6, the complete variable domain is EAGVAQSPRYKIIEKRQSVAFWCNPISGHATLYWYQQILGQGPKLLIQFQNNGVVDDSQLPKDRFSAERLKGVDSTLKIQPAKLEDSAVYLCASSLGVVTVVDSPLHFGNGTRLTVT.

This chain connects TRBV5-4 to TRBJ1-3; no firm D call. Germline CDR1 is SGHNT and CDR2 is YYREEE (reference sequence). The CDR3 has 14 amino acids. Trimming took 2 bases from V and 3 from J, leaving 9 bases between them. The CDR3 DNA reads as TGTGCCAGCAGCTTATCCGGGTATGGAAACACCATATATTTT. Encoded protein: CASSLSGYGNTIYF. Full variable domain (remainder filled in from reference TRBV5-4 and TRBJ1-3): ETGVTQSPTHLIKTRGQQVTLRCSSQSGHNTVSWYQQALGQGPQFIFQYYREEENGRGNFPPRFSGLQFPNYSSELNVNALELDDSALYLCASSLSGYGNTIYFGEGSWLTVV.

The chain has TRBV2 and TRBJ2-3; 9 nucleotides match TRBD2. CDR1 and CDR2 (germline): SNHLY, FYNNEI. This CDR3 has 17 amino acids. The J segment lost 6 bases and the V segment lost 0 bases, leaving 10 bases of the junction unmatched. For the CDR3, the DNA is TGTGCCAGCAGTGAAGCCCGGAGGGCTAGCGGGAAGGATACGCAGTATTTT. It translates to CASSEARRASGKDTQYF.

The V and J genes are TRBV9 and TRBJ2-3; TRBD2 is a possible D gene (5 bases). Per the germline V gene, CDR1 is SGDLS and CDR2 is YYNGEE. This CDR3 is 17 amino acids long. Trimming pared 3 bases from V and 6 bases from J, leaving 23 bases between. This CDR3 reads CASSAPLLRVGSDTQYF. DNA for the CDR3: TGTGCCAGCAGCGCCCCCCTATTGAGGGTTGGGTCGGATACGCAGTATTTT.

J is TRBJ1-1 and V is TRBV6-5, with 7 bases lining up with TRBD1. Germline CDR1 reads MNHEY; CDR2 reads SVGAGI. The CDR3 is 14 residues long. V shed 5 bases and J 4 bases; nucleotides not matched to a gene: 7. CDR3 in amino acids: CASSAQQGSTEAFF. Written as DNA, the CDR3 is TGTGCCAGCAGTGCGCAACAGGGGAGCACTGAAGCTTTCTTT.

Comments on this clone: The CDR3 end shows no conserved phenylalanine or tryptophan, and so a read error is likely. The chain carries TRBV29-1 and TRBJ1-1, with 7 bases that match TRBD1. Trimming at V came to 7 bases and at J to 1 base, leaving 0 bases not matched to a gene. The germline CDR1 and CDR2 sequences are SQVTM and ANQGSEA. This CDR3 has 11 residues. The chain's CDR3 is CSGDRNTEAFL. In nucleotides, the CDR3 is TGCAGCGGGGACAGGAACACTGAAGCTTTCTTG.

The gene calls are TRBV6-1 and TRBJ2-5; 11 nucleotides align to TRBD2. Germline lookup yields CDR1 MNHNS and CDR2 SASEGT. After removal of 5 bases from V and 5 bases from J, the junction contained 7 bases not matched to a gene. This CDR3 region has 15 residues. The CDR3 here is CASSLYSGGAETQYF. The CDR3 DNA reads as TGTGCCAGCAGTCTATATAGCGGGGGGGCTGAGACCCAGTACTTC.